This T cell receptor (beta chain) was identified during a study of memory CD4+ T cells and cytomegalovirus serostatus. This CDR3 has 13 residues. V gave up 1 base and J gave up 5 bases, with 6 bases separating them. CDR1 is LGHNA, CDR2 YSLEER, per germline. Single viable CD3+CD4+CD8-CD45RO+ cells were sorted as the memory CD4+ T cells. Sequenced by immunoSEQ multiplex PCR; TCRdb stores in-frame clones only, minus some. The sample gives 45,000 to 65,000 clones, around four fifths of which show up once; under 1% is in the top ten. The specimen was memory CD4+ T cells from blood. This chain uses TRBV4-3 with TRBJ2-1; no reliable D call. This TCR derives from an adult in good health and CMV-seronegative. The CDR3 is CASSQAGNNEQFF. The CDR3 region has the DNA TGCGCCAGCAGCCAAGCCGGAAACAATGAGCAGTTCTTC.